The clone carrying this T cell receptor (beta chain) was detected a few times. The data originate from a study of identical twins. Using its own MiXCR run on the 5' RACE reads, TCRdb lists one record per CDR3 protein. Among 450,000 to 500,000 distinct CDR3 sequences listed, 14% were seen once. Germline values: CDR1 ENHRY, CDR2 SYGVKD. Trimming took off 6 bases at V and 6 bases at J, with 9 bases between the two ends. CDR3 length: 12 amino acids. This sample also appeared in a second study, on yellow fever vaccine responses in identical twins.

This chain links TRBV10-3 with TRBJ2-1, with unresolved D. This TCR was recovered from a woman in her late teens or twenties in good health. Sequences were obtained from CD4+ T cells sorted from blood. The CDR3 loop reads CAISSRRNEQFF. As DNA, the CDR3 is TGTGCCATCAGCTCCCGGCGCAATGAGCAGTTCTTC.